This T cell receptor beta chain came from a study of T cells in Graves' hyperthyroidism and ophthalmopathy. Germline-derived CDR1 and CDR2 are SGHDN and FVKESK. Trimming shortened V by 2 bases and J by 0 bases, and 10 bases separated the two germline ends. CDR3 size: 15 residues. TCR beta CDR3 regions were amplified from RNA. Primed by the HTBI set, a first-round RT-PCR was run on the TCR CDR3. TCRdb itself ran the multiplex PCR reads through MiXCR, one entry per CDR3 protein. The sample includes roughly 180,000 distinct CDR3 sequences, around 15% seen only once; the top ten take under 35%. This chain uses TRBV14 with TRBJ1-2; TRBD1 is a possible D gene (6 bases). Sequencing used blood. The source is a woman aged 45-60 years with Graves' hyperthyroidism. The CDR3 sequence is CASSQRGAANYGYTF. The DNA of the CDR3 is TGTGCCAGCAGCCAAAGGGGGGCGGCTAACTATGGCTACACCTTC.